The 27 T cell receptor beta chains given below trace back to one sample, sequenced in a study of beta chain features in type 1 diabetes. Points from the study as a whole: Type 1 diabetes patients showed a moderate but significant shortening of TCRB CDR3s in all four CD4+ subsets.

Of the isolated RNA, all was reverse transcribed, and so the sequenced material was expressed TCRB transcripts. Sequencing used immunoSEQ multiplex PCR; TCRdb keeps in-frame clones, though not all of them. Of over 650,000 clones in the sample, over 12% are singletons; the top ten hold 0.035% to 0.045%. No antigen has been identified for these receptors. The material sequenced was naive CD4+ T cells from blood. The receptors come from a man between 18 and 29 years old with type 1 diabetes.

The V gene is TRBV5-1, the J gene TRBJ2-2; TRBD1 aligns across 7 bases. The CDR3 totals 13 residues. Germline V lookup: CDR1 SGHRS, CDR2 YFSETQ. Trimming removed 7 bases from V and 8 bases from J; junction bases left unmatched: 8. CDR3 nucleotide sequence: TGCGCCAGCCGGGACAGCGAGACTGGGGAGCTGTTTTTT. Amino acids: CASRDSETGELFF.

This clone was picked up a small number of times. V is TRBV30 and J is TRBJ2-7; weak D call: TRBD1 (5 bases). V was clipped by 2 bases and J by 6 bases, with 8 bases between them. The germline V gene has CDR1 GTSNPN and CDR2 SVGIG (reference sequence). This CDR3 comprises 11 residues. CDR3 residues: CAWSSGPEQYF. In DNA form, the CDR3 reads TGTGCCTGGAGTTCAGGGCCCGAGCAGTACTTC.

The V and J genes are TRBV5-1 and TRBJ2-7; TRBD1 is a possible D gene (5 bases). The CDR3 has 15 residues. CDR1 and CDR2 (germline): SGHRS, YFSETQ. V lost 0 bases and J lost 1, with 11 bases in between. CDR3 bases: TGCGCCAGCAGCTTGGGTATCCAGGGATCCTACGAGCAGTACTTC. Protein: CASSLGIQGSYEQYF.

The chain has TRBV9 and TRBJ2-1; D is perhaps TRBD2 (5 bases). Germline values: CDR1 SGDLS, CDR2 YYNGEE. This CDR3 region has 15 residues. V lost 0 bases and J 7 bases, leaving 14 bases between the germline ends. The CDR3 protein is CASSVESGLGNEQFF. The CDR3 nucleotides are TGTGCCAGCAGCGTAGAATCAGGACTGGGAAATGAGCAGTTCTTC.

The rearrangement joins TRBV23-1 to TRBJ2-3; 7 positions agree with TRBD2. TRBV23-1 is given ORF status, its function remaining uncertain. This CDR3 has 14 residues. V was pared by 0 bases and J by 6 bases, with 3 bases of the junction left unmatched. CDR3 coding DNA: TGCGCCAGCAGTCAATCGGGGGGGAGGGATACGCAGTATTTT. This translates into CASSQSGGRDTQYF.

V and J are TRBV2 and TRBJ1-1; 9 bases align to TRBD1. Germline CDR1 is SNHLY and CDR2 is FYNNEI. CDR3 length equals 13 residues. The V and J ends lost 6 bases and 4 bases, in that order; junction bases with no gene match: 3. The CDR3 bases are TGTGCCAGCAGGGGACAGGGTTTCACTGAAGCTTTCTTT. Translation gives CASRGQGFTEAFF.

The sample holds a few counts of this clone. V and J are TRBV18 and TRBJ2-1; tentative D call: TRBD2 (5 bases). This CDR3 spans 16 amino acids. V lost 2 bases and J 5 bases, leaving 16 bases between the germline ends. CDR1 and CDR2 from the germline V gene are KGHSH and LQKENI. The CDR3, as DNA: TGTGCCAGCTCACCAATGGGAGTAGAGGTTAACAATGAGCAGTTCTTC. Translation: CASSPMGVEVNNEQFF.

This clone was detected a few times. The J gene is TRBJ1-2, the V gene TRBV10-3; 8 nucleotides align to TRBD1. V lost 7 bases and J lost 7; bases outside the gene matches: 5. This CDR3 contains 12 residues. Looked up from germline, CDR1 is ENHRY and CDR2 is SYGVKD. The CDR3 nucleotides read TGTGCCATCACACAGGGGGTTTCTGGCTACACCTTC. Its translation: CAITQGVSGYTF.

The chain employs TRBV7-2 and TRBJ1-1, with D perhaps TRBD1 (5 bases). Germline CDR1 reads SGHTA; CDR2 reads FQGNSA. Deletions cut 5 bases from V and 1 base from J, with 11 bases between. The CDR3 sequence is 14 residues long. CDR3: CASSPPRENTEAFF. The CDR3 DNA sequence: TGTGCCAGCAGCCCGCCCAGGGAGAACACTGAAGCTTTCTTT.

This chain joins TRBV2 and TRBJ1-4; 10 positions match TRBD1. Trimming cost V 8 bases and J 10 bases; bases outside gene matches: 10. The CDR3 is 14 residues long. CDR1 is SNHLY, CDR2 FYNNEI, per germline. Here the CDR3 DNA reads TGTGCCAGCTGTCCGGGACAGGGGTTCGGAAAACTGTTTTTT. It is translated as CASCPGQGFGKLFF.

This clone was detected a few times. V usage is TRBV6-5 and J usage is TRBJ1-5, with D possibly TRBD1 on 5 matching bases. In germline, CDR1 is MNHEY, CDR2 SVGAGI. This CDR3 has 13 residues. Trimming cost V 6 bases and J 5 bases, with 11 bases left between them. CDR3 sequence (DNA): TGTGCCAGCAGATTCGACAGAGATCAGCCCCAGCATTTT. Translating it yields CASRFDRDQPQHF.

This clone showed up just a few times. The V gene is TRBV7-3, the J gene TRBJ2-5, with 7 bases that match TRBD2. The junction had 13 bases not matched to a gene; V was cut back by 5 bases and J by 4 bases. CDR1 is SGHTA, CDR2 FQGTGA, per germline. CDR3 length: 16 residues. The CDR3, as DNA: TGTGCCAGCAGCCCCTCGACTAGCACGGGGCCAGAGACCCAGTACTTC. Translated: CASSPSTSTGPETQYF.

The rearrangement uses TRBV5-6 and TRBJ2-7, with 7 bases fitting TRBD1. Germline V gene sequence: CDR1 SGHDT, CDR2 YYEEEE. The CDR3 has 14 residues. J was trimmed by 1 base and V by 1 base; bases with no gene match: 2. The CDR3 is CASSLTGASYEQYF. CDR3 DNA: TGTGCCAGCAGCTTGACAGGGGCGTCCTACGAGCAGTACTTC. Variable domain in full (rest from reference TRBV5-6 and TRBJ2-7): DAGVTQSPTHLIKTRGQQVTLRCSPKSGHDTVSWYQQALGQGPQFIFQYYEEEERQRGNFPDRFSGHQFPNYSSELNVNALLLGDSALYLCASSLTGASYEQYFGPGTRLTVT.

The gene calls are TRBV7-9 and TRBJ2-1; TRBD1 might be the D (6 bases). The germline V gene has CDR1 SEHNR and CDR2 FQNEAQ (reference sequence). The CDR3 consists of 14 residues. V dropped 5 bases and J dropped 5 bases, with 13 bases sitting between them. CDR3 nucleotide sequence: TGTGCCAGCAGCCCCCAGGGGAAGAACAATGAGCAGTTCTTC. Translation: CASSPQGKNNEQFF.

The sample holds a few counts of this clone. DNA of the CDR3: TGTGCCTGGAGTGTACAGGGGGGACAGAAGCAGTTCTTC. Translating gives CAWSVQGGQKQFF. V usage is TRBV30 and J usage is TRBJ2-1; 8 nucleotides align to TRBD1. The germline V gene has CDR1 GTSNPN and CDR2 SVGIG (reference sequence). V shed 0 bases and J 11 bases; nucleotides not matched to a gene: 6. This CDR3 has 13 amino acids.

This clone was recorded a few times. The chain is built from TRBV7-9 and TRBJ2-5; D is undetermined. Germline CDR1 reads SEHNR; CDR2 reads FQNEAQ (reference sequence). Deletions cut 3 bases from V and 9 bases from J, with 17 bases between. This CDR3 is built from 14 residues. The CDR3 nucleotides are TGTGCCAGCAGCTTTCGTCAAGCGTTGATGGCCCAGTACTTC. Translation gives CASSFRQALMAQYF.

The chain recombines TRBV4-1 with TRBJ2-1; D possibly uses TRBD1 or TRBD2 (6 bases each). The CDR3 runs 16 residues. Looked up from germline, CDR1 is MGHRA and CDR2 is YSYEKL. The V and J ends lost 4 bases and 1 base respectively, with 14 bases between them. DNA for the CDR3: TGCGCCAGCAGCCGCCACGGGGGCGGATCCTACAATGAGCAGTTCTTC. Its protein product is CASSRHGGGSYNEQFF.

This clone was seen a few times. CDR3 DNA: TGTGCCAGCAGCTTAGCGCTGCTAGCGGGGGATGCCGGCGGGGAGCTGTTTTTT. Residues: CASSLALLAGDAGGELFF. This sequence joins TRBV7-2 and TRBJ2-2, with 10 bases lining up with TRBD2. The CDR3 runs to 18 residues. In germline, CDR1 is SGHTA, CDR2 FQGNSA. The V and J ends lost 0 bases and 7 bases, in that order; junction bases with no gene match: 11.

This clone appeared a few times. The V call is TRBV18, the J call TRBJ2-7; 9 bases are a match to TRBD1. Germline CDR1 reads KGHSH; CDR2 reads LQKENI. Trimming removed 6 bases from V and 4 bases from J; junction bases left unmatched: 7. CDR3 length: 14 residues. This CDR3 reads CASSLGQGSYEQYF. CDR3 in DNA: TGTGCCAGCTCCCTCGGACAGGGGAGTTACGAGCAGTACTTC. The full variable domain, rest sourced from reference TRBV18 and TRBJ2-7, is NAGVMQNPRHLVRRRGQEARLRCSPMKGHSHVYWYRQLPEEGLKFMVYLQKENIIDESGMPKERFSAEFPKEGPSILRIQQVVRGDSAAYFCASSLGQGSYEQYFGPGTRLTVT.

The rearrangement links TRBV5-1 to TRBJ1-5; D gene ambiguous. The CDR3 spans 17 residues. Germline V gene lookup returns CDR1 SGHRS and CDR2 YFSETQ. The V and J ends lost 0 bases and 0 bases respectively, with 13 bases between them. The CDR3 here is CASSLGPQPYSNQPQHF. CDR3 DNA: TGCGCCAGCAGCTTGGGACCGCAGCCTTATAGCAATCAGCCCCAGCATTTT.

This clone was counted only a few times. This chain uses TRBV9 with TRBJ1-2, with D perhaps matching TRBD1 (6 bases). This CDR3 has 15 amino acids. The V gene lost 3 bases and the J gene lost 3 bases, with 15 bases spanning the gap. The germline V gene encodes CDR1 SGDLS and CDR2 YYNGEE. In nucleotides, the CDR3 is TGTGCCAGCAGCGAAACCGGGACAAAGGACTATGGCTACACCTTC. Its protein is CASSETGTKDYGYTF.

V is TRBV29-1 and J is TRBJ2-3; D possibly corresponds to TRBD1 (6 bases). Trimming shortened V by 5 bases and J by 5 bases, and 11 bases separated the two germline ends. CDR3 size: 12 residues. CDR1 SQVTM and CDR2 ANQGSEA come from the germline V gene. The CDR3 region is CSVYRAVDTQYF. In DNA, the CDR3 is TGCAGCGTTTACAGGGCGGTAGATACGCAGTATTTT.

This clone turned up a few times. This chain uses TRBV7-2 with TRBJ2-7; 12 bases align to TRBD2. Germline assignment: CDR1 SGHTA and CDR2 FQGNSA. The CDR3 totals 17 residues. V was clipped by 5 bases and J by 4 bases; unmatched bases: 12. The CDR3 DNA is TGTGCCAGCAGCCACCGGCACCAGACTAGCGGGGGATACGAGCAGTACTTC. Its translation: CASSHRHQTSGGYEQYF.

This clone was seen a few times. The chain employs TRBV7-2 and TRBJ2-5; D is unclear. This CDR3 spans 14 amino acids. Germline assignment: CDR1 SGHTA and CDR2 FQGNSA. V was trimmed by 1 base and J by 0 bases, leaving 6 bases between them. The CDR3 sequence is CASSLGSYQETQYF. Written as DNA, the CDR3 is TGTGCCAGCAGCTTAGGTTCCTACCAAGAGACCCAGTACTTC.

The J gene is TRBJ2-3, the V gene TRBV29-1; D is possibly TRBD1 or TRBD2 (5 bases each). CDR1 is SQVTM and CDR2 is ANQGSEA in the germline V gene. The V gene lost 4 bases and the J gene lost 6 bases, with 17 bases spanning the gap. There are 14 residues in the CDR3. CDR3 sequence (DNA): TGCAGCGTTGCTGAGTGGGGGTCAGCCGATACGCAGTATTTT. As protein: CSVAEWGSADTQYF.

This clone was detected only a few times. The CDR3 DNA is TGTGCCAGCAGTTCCGGGCCCGGGGTGCAGTTCTTC. Protein product: CASSSGPGVQFF. V gene TRBV2 combines with J gene TRBJ2-1; TRBD2 might be the D (5 bases). The CDR3 contains 12 residues. Trimming removed 5 bases at V and 12 bases at J, with 14 bases between. The germline V gene encodes CDR1 SNHLY and CDR2 FYNNEI.

This chain uses TRBV7-2 with TRBJ2-2; 8 nucleotides line up with TRBD1. The CDR3 is 15 amino acids. The V and J ends lost 3 bases and 4 bases, in that order; junction bases with no gene match: 4. CDR1 is SGHTA, CDR2 FQGNSA, per germline. In nucleotides, the CDR3 is TGTGCCAGCAGCTTTGGACAGGGATTCACCGGGGAGCTGTTTTTT. Its protein product is CASSFGQGFTGELFF.